This TCR beta chain came from a study of cytomegalovirus exposure and HLA in healthy donors. Study results and limitations: Most CMV-associated TCR beta chains were later found to appear HLA-restricted.

Everyone who donated was a healthy bone marrow donor. From germline, CDR1 is SGHNT and CDR2 YYREEE (reference sequence). CDR3 length: 14 residues. The V gene lost 2 bases and the J gene lost 5 bases, with 13 bases spanning the gap. A remark on this clone: Its matching antigen is unknown.

The PCR contained 60 Vbeta and 13 Jbeta primers. Sequencing used immunoSEQ multiplex PCR; TCRdb keeps in-frame clones, though not all of them. The sample data list 100,000 to 150,000 clones. The J gene is TRBJ1-1, the V gene TRBV5-4; the D gene is possibly TRBD1 (6 bases). The TCR sequence derives from a man aged 18 to 30 in good health and CMV-seronegative. Sequenced: PBMCs. CDR3 protein: CASSFLAGTTEAFF. The CDR3 DNA reads as TGTGCCAGCAGCTTTCTTGCTGGGACAACTGAAGCTTTCTTT.